Included here is one T cell receptor (beta chain) sequence, with context. Antigen unknown. Some clones are missing from TCRdb's copy, which holds only in-frame ones; the method was immunoSEQ multiplex PCR. The table shows about 2 million clones, with roughly 95% occurring only once. The data were obtained in a study of shared clonotypes between healthy human individuals. General study results and limits: Among several donors, around 5% of naive CD4 clonotypes were found in common.

V lost 2 bases to trimming and J lost 4 bases; unmatched junction nucleotides: 4. The CDR3 is made up of 15 amino acids. CDR1 and CDR2 (germline): MRHNA, SNTAGT. The receptor was isolated from a young man in good health. Specimen: naive CD4+ T cells sorted from blood. Documented subset: CD45RA+ positively selected. The chain joins TRBV6-4 to TRBJ2-5; 10 bases are a match to TRBD2. CDR3 residues: CASSDPSGRGETQYF. The CDR3 coding sequence is TGTGCCAGCAGTGACCCTAGCGGGAGAGGAGAGACCCAGTACTTC.